Below, 17 T cell receptor beta chains from the same sample are listed, as sequenced in a study of OX40 agonist ivuxolimab in advanced cancers. Clones were sequenced by immunoSEQ multiplex PCR, and TCRdb holds only the in-frame ones, with some missing. The table records fewer than 20,000 clones, 60% to 85% of them present only once. Sequenced material: CD4+ or CD8+ T cells sorted from blood, taken in a trial of the OX40 agonist ivuxolimab. These TCRs come from an adult with an advanced solid tumor such as melanoma, head and neck, liver or kidney cancer.

The chain uses TRBV29-1 and TRBJ2-2; 7 positions agree with TRBD1. The CDR3 contains 14 residues. Looked up from germline, CDR1 is SQVTM and CDR2 is ANQGSEA. The V gene end was trimmed by 6 bases and the J gene end by 2 bases; junction bases not matched to a gene: 6. The CDR3 nucleotides read TGCAGCGTCTGGGGACAGCCCAACACCGGGGAGCTGTTTTTT. This translates into CSVWGQPNTGELFF.

This clone turned up a few times. The chain carries TRBV4-1 and TRBJ2-7; TRBD2 might be the D (5 bases). The CDR3 runs to 13 residues. Trimming took off 3 bases at V and 2 bases at J, with 8 bases between the two ends. The germline V gene has CDR1 MGHRA and CDR2 YSYEKL. The CDR3 region is CASSHGGTYEQYF. CDR3 bases: TGCGCCAGCAGCCACGGAGGAACCTACGAGCAGTACTTC.

This chain connects TRBV7-9 to TRBJ1-1, with no clear D. Germline CDR1 SEHNR, CDR2 FQNEAQ (reference sequence). This CDR3 region has 13 residues. The V and J ends lost 0 bases and 6 bases respectively, with 8 bases between them. This CDR3 is CASSLAGRAEAFF. CDR3 nucleotide sequence: TGTGCCAGCAGCTTAGCAGGGCGGGCTGAAGCTTTCTTT.

This clone was recorded many times. The chain joins TRBV9 to TRBJ2-5; no definite D call. Germline V gives CDR1 SGDLS, CDR2 YYNGEE. The CDR3 loop spans 14 amino acids. Trimming left V 3 bases short and J 5 bases short, with 14 bases between. The CDR3 protein is CASSGDWVQETQYF. CDR3 coding DNA: TGTGCCAGCAGCGGAGACTGGGTACAGGAGACCCAGTACTTC.

The CDR3 loop reads CASSYRDPYNEQFF. The CDR3 DNA reads TGTGCCAGCAGTTACCGGGACCCGTACAATGAGCAGTTCTTC. The chain combines TRBV27 with TRBJ2-1; possibly TRBD1 or TRBD2 for D (5 bases each). The V gene lost 4 bases and the J gene lost 4 bases, with 11 bases spanning the gap. Germline V gene lookup returns CDR1 MNHEY and CDR2 SMNVEV (reference sequence). The CDR3 covers 14 residues.

This CDR3 reads CATNQGRVPNEQFF. The CDR3 DNA reads TGTGCCACAAACCAGGGGAGGGTCCCCAATGAGCAGTTCTTC. The chain is built from TRBV6-5 and TRBJ2-1, with D perhaps matching TRBD2 (7 bases). Between the trimmed V and J ends, which lost 10 bases and 6 bases, there was a span of 19 bases. Germline-derived CDR1 and CDR2 are MNHEY and SVGAGI. The CDR3 is 14 amino acids.

CDR3 residues: CASSLRATEDYGYTF. The CDR3 nucleotides read TGTGCCAGCAGTCTTAGGGCGACAGAAGACTATGGCTACACCTTC. The chain has TRBV6-5 and TRBJ1-2; TRBD1 might be the D (5 bases). The germline CDR1 and CDR2 sequences are MNHEY and SVGAGI. Deletions cut 5 bases from V and 3 bases from J, with 16 bases between. This CDR3 is built from 15 residues.

About this clone itself: The germline gene is not matched at one end of the junction; a read error may be the cause. The V call is TRBV14, the J call TRBJ1-1; the D is unclear. This CDR3 region has 15 residues. Germline values: CDR1 SGHDN, CDR2 FVKESK. The CDR3 DNA reads TGTGCCAGCAGCCGCTTTAAACATATGAATACTGAAGCTTTCTTT. Translating it yields CASSRFKHMNTEAFF.

This chain uses TRBV4-3 with TRBJ2-1; the D gene is possibly TRBD1 (5 bases). From germline, CDR1 is LGHNA and CDR2 YSLEER. With 1 base removed from V and 3 bases from J, the gap between germline ends came to 7 bases. The CDR3 loop spans 14 amino acids. CDR3 in DNA: TGCGCCAGCAGCCAAGGGGGCAGCTACAATGAGCAGTTCTTC. Translated, it gives CASSQGGSYNEQFF.

This chain connects TRBV6-5 to TRBJ1-3, with D unclear. Germline assignment: CDR1 MNHEY and CDR2 SVGAGI. V lost 2 bases, J lost 0 bases, and 8 bases lay in between. The length of the CDR3 is 15 residues. CDR3 nucleotide sequence: TGTGCCAGCAGTTACACCGCTAGCTCTGGAAACACCATATATTTT. Translated, it gives CASSYTASSGNTIYF.

This chain joins TRBV4-1 and TRBJ1-6, with 10 bases matching TRBD1. Germline loops: CDR1 MGHRA, CDR2 YSYEKL. The J segment lost 8 bases and the V segment lost 2 bases, leaving 3 bases of the junction unmatched. There are 15 residues in the CDR3. CDR3 sequence (DNA): TGCGCCAGCAGCCAAACGGGACAGGGGTATTCACCCCTCCACTTT. This gives the protein CASSQTGQGYSPLHF.

Here the CDR3 DNA reads TGTGCCAGCAGTTTAATTCCGGGACACCTCTATGGCTACACCTTC. This gives the protein CASSLIPGHLYGYTF. The V gene is TRBV6-1, the J gene TRBJ1-2, with D maybe TRBD1 (6 bases). V shed 5 bases and J shed 4 bases, with 17 bases lying between them. Germline CDR1 reads MNHNS; CDR2 reads SASEGT. The CDR3 spans 15 residues.

V usage is TRBV2 and J usage is TRBJ1-5; no firm D call. The CDR3 runs 14 residues. Germline CDR1 and CDR2: SNHLY and FYNNEI. V lost 3 bases and J lost 1, with 7 bases in between. The CDR3 region has the DNA TGTGCCAGCAGTGATACAATAAGCAATCAGCCCCAGCATTTT. This translates into CASSDTISNQPQHF. Full variable domain (rest looked up from reference TRBV2 and TRBJ1-5): EPEVTQTPSHQVTQMGQEVILRCVPISNHLYFYWYRQILGQKVEFLVSFYNNEISEKSEIFDDQFSVERPDGSNFTLKIRSTKLEDSAMYFCASSDTISNQPQHFGDGTRLSIL.

The chain combines TRBV11-3 with TRBJ2-7, with D possibly matching TRBD1 (6 bases). Germline-derived CDR1 and CDR2 are SGHNT and YENEEA. V was cut by 6 bases and J by 0 bases, with 15 bases left in between. This CDR3 is 15 amino acids long. DNA for the CDR3: TGTGCCAGCAGGCCGGACAGCTACAACTCCTACGAGCAGTACTTC. It specifies CASRPDSYNSYEQYF.

The chain has TRBV19 and TRBJ1-1, with D maybe TRBD1 (5 bases). The V gene lost 3 bases and the J gene lost 3 bases, with 8 bases spanning the gap. The CDR3 loop spans 13 amino acids. CDR1 and CDR2 from the germline V gene are LNHDA and SQIVND (reference sequence). CDR3 residues: CASSIRGYTEAFF. CDR3 DNA: TGTGCCAGTAGTATTAGGGGTTACACTGAAGCTTTCTTT.

This clone appeared a few times. The chain has TRBV7-2 and TRBJ2-3, with 7 bases identical to TRBD2. This CDR3 comprises 13 residues. Germline CDR1 is SGHTA and CDR2 is FQGNSA. With V trimmed by 5 bases and J by 4 bases, 3 bases remained unmatched. The CDR3 sequence: CASSSGTPDTQYF. DNA of the CDR3: TGTGCCAGCAGCAGCGGGACCCCAGATACGCAGTATTTT.

V gene TRBV29-1 combines with J gene TRBJ2-1, with D possibly TRBD2 on 7 matching bases. The CDR3 consists of 16 residues. Between the trimmed V and J ends, which lost 6 bases and 8 bases, there was a span of 26 bases. Looked up from germline, CDR1 is SQVTM and CDR2 is ANQGSEA. This CDR3 reads CSVERLQGGRRDEQFF. CDR3 DNA sequence: TGCAGCGTGGAAAGATTACAGGGAGGGCGCAGGGATGAGCAGTTCTTC.